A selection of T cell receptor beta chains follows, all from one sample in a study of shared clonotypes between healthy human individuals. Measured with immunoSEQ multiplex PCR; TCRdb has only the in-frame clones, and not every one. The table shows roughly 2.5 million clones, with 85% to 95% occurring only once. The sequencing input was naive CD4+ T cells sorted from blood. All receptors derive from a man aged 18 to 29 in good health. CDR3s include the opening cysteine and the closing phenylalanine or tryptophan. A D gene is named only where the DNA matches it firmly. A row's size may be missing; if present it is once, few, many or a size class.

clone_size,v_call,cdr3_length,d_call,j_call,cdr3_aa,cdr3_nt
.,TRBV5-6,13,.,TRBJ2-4,CASSLARYGIQYF,TGTGCCAGCAGCTTGGCCAGATATGGCATTCAGTACTTC
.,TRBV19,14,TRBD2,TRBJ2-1,CASWEGDPYNEQFF,TGTGCCTCCTGGGAGGGAGACCCCTACAATGAGCAGTTCTTC
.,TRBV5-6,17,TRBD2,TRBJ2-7,CASSLRKTGLAAGEQYF,TGTGCCAGCAGTTTGCGAAAAACGGGACTAGCGGCGGGGGAGCAGTACTTC
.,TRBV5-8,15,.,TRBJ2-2,CASSLGVGAGGELFF,TGTGCCAGCAGCTTGGGGGTCGGGGCCGGCGGGGAGCTGTTTTTT
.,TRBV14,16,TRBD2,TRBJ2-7,CASSQGASGVLREQYF,TGTGCCAGCAGCCAAGGGGCTAGCGGGGTCCTGAGGGAGCAGTACTTC
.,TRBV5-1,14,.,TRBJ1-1,CASSSQGMNTEAFF,TGCGCCAGCAGCTCTCAGGGTATGAACACTGAAGCTTTCTTT
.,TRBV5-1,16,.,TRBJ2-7,CASSHRVSGYSYEQYF,TGCGCCAGCAGCCACCGGGTTAGCGGTTACTCCTACGAGCAGTACTTC
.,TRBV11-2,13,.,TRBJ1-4,CASSFAGNEKLFF,TGTGCCAGCAGCTTCGCAGGGAATGAAAAACTGTTTTTT
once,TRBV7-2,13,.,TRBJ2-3,CASRRVSTDTQYF,TGTGCCAGCAGAAGGGTTAGCACAGATACGCAGTATTTT
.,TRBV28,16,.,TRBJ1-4,CASSGVQGKGSEKLFF,TGTGCCAGCAGTGGGGTACAGGGCAAGGGAAGTGAAAAACTGTTTTTT
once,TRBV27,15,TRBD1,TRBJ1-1,CASSRTIQGGSEAFF,TGTGCCAGCAGTAGAACAATACAGGGGGGGTCTGAAGCTTTCTTT
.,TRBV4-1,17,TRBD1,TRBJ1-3,CASSVRTGASSGNTIYF,TGCGCCAGCAGCGTACGGACAGGCGCATCCTCTGGAAACACCATATATTTT
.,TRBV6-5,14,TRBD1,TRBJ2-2,CASMRGQGSGELFF,TGTGCCTCGATGAGGGGACAGGGGTCCGGGGAGCTGTTTTTT
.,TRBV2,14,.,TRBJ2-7,CASSGDRGPYEQYF,TGTGCCAGCAGTGGGGACCGCGGCCCCTACGAGCAGTACTTC
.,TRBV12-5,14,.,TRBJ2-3,CASGTIGGTDTQYF,TGTGCTAGTGGGACAATTGGAGGCACAGATACGCAGTATTTT
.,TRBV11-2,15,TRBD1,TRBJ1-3,CASSSIQGAGNTIYF,TGTGCCAGCAGCTCAATACAGGGGGCTGGAAACACCATATATTTT
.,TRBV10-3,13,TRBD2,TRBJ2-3,CATSGRDRDTQYF,TGTGCCACTAGCGGGAGGGATAGAGATACGCAGTATTTT
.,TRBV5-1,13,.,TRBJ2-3,CASRGGSTDTQYF,TGCGCCAGCAGAGGAGGGAGCACAGATACGCAGTATTTT
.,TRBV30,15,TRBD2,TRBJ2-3,CAWSRGTSGVDTQYF,TGTGCCTGGAGTAGGGGGACTAGCGGGGTAGATACGCAGTATTTT
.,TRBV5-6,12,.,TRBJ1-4,CASSYHSEKLFF,TGTGCCAGCAGCTACCACAGTGAAAAACTGTTTTTT
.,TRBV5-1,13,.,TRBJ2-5,CASSSTGKETQYF,TGCGCCAGCAGCTCGACAGGAAAAGAGACCCAGTACTTC
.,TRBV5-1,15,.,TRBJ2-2,CASSFSITIPGELFF,TGCGCCAGCAGCTTCAGTATCACCATACCCGGGGAGCTGTTTTTT
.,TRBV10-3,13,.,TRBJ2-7,CAISETDRGEQYF,TGTGCCATCAGTGAGACTGACAGAGGCGAGCAGTACTTC
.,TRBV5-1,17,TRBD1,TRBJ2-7,CASSLRYPGQGSYEQYF,TGCGCCAGCAGCTTGCGGTACCCGGGACAGGGATCCTACGAGCAGTACTTC
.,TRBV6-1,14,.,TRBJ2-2,CASKLATNTGELFF,TGTGCCAGCAAACTGGCTACGAACACCGGGGAGCTGTTTTTT
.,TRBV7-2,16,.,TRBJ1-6,CASSQTRGVDNSPLHF,TGTGCCAGCAGCCAAACACGGGGTGTCGATAATTCACCCCTCCACTTT
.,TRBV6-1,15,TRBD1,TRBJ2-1,CASSEGQGDYNEQFF,TGTGCCAGCAGTGAGGGACAGGGAGACTACAATGAGCAGTTCTTC
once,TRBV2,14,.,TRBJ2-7,CASNIEQGGYEQYF,TGTGCCAGCAATATCGAACAGGGAGGCTACGAGCAGTACTTC
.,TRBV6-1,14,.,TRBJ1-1,CASSEDRGTMVAFF,TGTGCCAGCAGTGAAGACCGCGGGACAATGGTAGCTTTCTTT
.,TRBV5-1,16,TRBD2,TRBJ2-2,CASSVTSGGPTGELFF,TGCGCCAGCAGCGTGACTAGCGGGGGGCCCACCGGGGAGCTGTTTTTT
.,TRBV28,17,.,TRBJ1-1,CASTPASGPLKNTEAFF,TGTGCCAGCACTCCTGCCTCGGGGCCTCTTAAAAACACTGAAGCTTTCTTT
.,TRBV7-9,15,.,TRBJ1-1,CASSPGQFLDTEAFF,TGTGCCAGCAGCCCCGGACAGTTTCTGGACACTGAAGCTTTCTTT
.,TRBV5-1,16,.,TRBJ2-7,CASRVGRDSPTYEQYF,TGCGCCAGCAGGGTGGGGAGGGACAGCCCAACCTACGAGCAGTACTTC
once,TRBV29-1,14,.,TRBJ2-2,CSVDRGGGNGELFF,TGCAGCGTTGACAGGGGCGGGGGAAACGGGGAGCTGTTTTTT
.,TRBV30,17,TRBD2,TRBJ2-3,CAWSPLRTSGRADTQYF,TGTGCCTGGAGTCCCCTCCGGACTAGCGGGAGGGCAGATACGCAGTATTTT
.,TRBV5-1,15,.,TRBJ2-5,CASRVTGGTGETQYF,TGCGCCAGCAGAGTTACGGGCGGGACGGGGGAGACCCAGTACTTC
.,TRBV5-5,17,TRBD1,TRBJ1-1,CASSLDAGGYVGTEAFF,TGTGCCAGCAGCTTGGATGCAGGGGGCTACGTGGGCACTGAAGCTTTCTTT
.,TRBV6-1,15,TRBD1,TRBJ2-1,CASRLPGQQYNEQFF,TGTGCCAGCAGGTTACCGGGACAGCAGTACAATGAGCAGTTCTTC
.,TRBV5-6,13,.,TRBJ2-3,CASSLRSTDTQYF,TGTGCCAGCAGCTTGCGCAGCACAGATACGCAGTATTTT
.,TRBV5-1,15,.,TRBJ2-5,CASSLVGQSQETQYF,TGCGCCAGCAGCTTGGTTGGACAATCCCAAGAGACCCAGTACTTC
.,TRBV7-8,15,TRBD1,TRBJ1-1,CASSFLDRGDTEAFF,TGTGCCAGCAGCTTTTTAGACAGGGGTGACACTGAAGCTTTCTTT
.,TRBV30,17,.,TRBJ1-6,CAWSVLGTGNYNSPLHF,TGTGCCTGGAGTGTACTTGGCACCGGGAACTATAATTCACCCCTCCACTTT
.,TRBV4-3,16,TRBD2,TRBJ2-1,CASRISPSGKNNEQFF,TGCGCCAGCAGGATTTCGCCTAGCGGGAAAAACAATGAGCAGTTCTTC
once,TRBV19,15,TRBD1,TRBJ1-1,CASSPRQGAHTEAFF,TGTGCCAGTAGTCCGCGACAGGGGGCGCACACTGAAGCTTTCTTT
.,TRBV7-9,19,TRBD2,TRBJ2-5,CASSFSTLTSGSFQETQYF,TGTGCCAGCAGCTTTTCGACCCTGACTAGCGGGAGTTTCCAAGAGACCCAGTACTTC
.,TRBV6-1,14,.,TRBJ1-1,CASSEGGTNTEAFF,TGTGCCAGCAGTGAAGGGGGAACGAACACTGAAGCTTTCTTT
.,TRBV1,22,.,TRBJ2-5,CTSSHHPPGTSGSLTGRETQYF,TGCACCAGCAGCCATCACCCTCCCGGGACTAGCGGGAGCCTAACGGGGAGAGAGACCCAGTACTTC